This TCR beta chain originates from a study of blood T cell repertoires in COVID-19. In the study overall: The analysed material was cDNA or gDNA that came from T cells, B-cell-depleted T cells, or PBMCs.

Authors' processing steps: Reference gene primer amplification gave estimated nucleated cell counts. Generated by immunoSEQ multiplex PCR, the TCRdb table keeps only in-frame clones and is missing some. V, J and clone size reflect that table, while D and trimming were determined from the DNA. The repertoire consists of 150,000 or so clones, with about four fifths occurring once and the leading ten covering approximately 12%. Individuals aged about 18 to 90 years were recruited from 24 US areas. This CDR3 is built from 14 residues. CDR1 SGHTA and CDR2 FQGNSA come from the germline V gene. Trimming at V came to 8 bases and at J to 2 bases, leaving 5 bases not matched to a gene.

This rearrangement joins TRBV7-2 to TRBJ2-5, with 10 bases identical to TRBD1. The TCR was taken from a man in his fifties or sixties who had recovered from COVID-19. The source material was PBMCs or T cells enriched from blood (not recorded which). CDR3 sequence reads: CASGRDRGQETQYF. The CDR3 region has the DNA TGTGCCAGCGGAAGGGACAGGGGACAAGAGACCCAGTACTTC.